This T cell receptor (beta chain) was sequenced during a study of blood T cell repertoires in COVID-19 (dated by TCRdb to the early 2020s). In the study overall: Samples from collaborators originated in the United States, Italy and Spain and spanned both the acute and convalescent phases of COVID-19. The material from the prospective study consisted of cDNA or gDNA derived from T cells, B-cell-depleted T cells, or PBMCs. Subjects who had been exposed to COVID-19, were actively infected with it, or had recovered from it provided the deeply sampled blood TCRbeta repertoires that made up the dataset. The repertoires were made available in a free public database intended to serve as a resource for research on the immune response to SARS-CoV-2. Samples came from the ongoing ImmuneRACE study (first 160 participants) plus 1,254 subjects from 6 global collaborators. A de-identified subject ID, COVID-19 status, age in years and sex were almost always included in the sample metadata. Where available, HLA class I and class II types were obtained from metadata supplied by the sample provider rather than from assay-based typing.

Trimming removed 6 bases from V and 0 bases from J; the gene matches leave 6 bases unexplained. Per the germline V gene (reference sequence), LNHDA is the CDR1 and SQIVND is the CDR2. The CDR3, cysteine through phenylalanine, is 15 amino acids long. The only DNA kept is the CDR3, 45 bases in frame from the first base. Whole blood was collected in K2EDTA tubes by collaborating institutions according to the institutions' own protocols. For TCRbeta analysis, collaborators shipped samples as frozen whole blood, isolated PBMCs, or DNA extracted from either of those sample types. On this clone itself: Its antigen specificity is not known. Base qualities are not provided; no much larger clone lies one nucleotide away.

What the study reported, not specific to this receptor: Clinical and demographic metadata were provided uncurated, with the amount varying by source and participant.

TCRbeta CDR3 regions were amplified from genomic DNA by means of the immunoSEQ Assay, a bias-controlled multiplex PCR. Per the original workflow: The number of nucleated cells in each sample was estimated from the amplification of reference gene primers within the assay. To quantify the absolute abundance of each unique TCRbeta CDR3 rearrangement, sequence reads were collapsed and filtered. For each sample, productive Simpson clonality was calculated by taking the square root of Simpson's diversity index across productive rearrangements. What TCRdb holds here is the immuneACCESS table cut down to in-frame rearrangements. Part of the clones is not present; checked against another copy, under half of the missing clones reflect an unresolved V gene, and the others are unexplained. The D gene and trimming were derived from the DNA, and the V and J assignments and clone size from that table. This sample comprises over 150,000 clones, roughly 80% of them detected only once. About 29% of the sample goes to the ten largest clones.

Material for sequencing was peripheral blood. The chain is assembled from TRBV19 and TRBJ1-1, and TRBD1 matches 8 of the central bases. This clonotype originated in a woman aged 55 to 70 with acute or convalescent COVID-19. Here the CDR3 is given as CASRSRDRMNTEAFF. The DNA is TGTGCCAGTAGATCTAGGGACAGGATGAACACTGAAGCTTTCTTT.